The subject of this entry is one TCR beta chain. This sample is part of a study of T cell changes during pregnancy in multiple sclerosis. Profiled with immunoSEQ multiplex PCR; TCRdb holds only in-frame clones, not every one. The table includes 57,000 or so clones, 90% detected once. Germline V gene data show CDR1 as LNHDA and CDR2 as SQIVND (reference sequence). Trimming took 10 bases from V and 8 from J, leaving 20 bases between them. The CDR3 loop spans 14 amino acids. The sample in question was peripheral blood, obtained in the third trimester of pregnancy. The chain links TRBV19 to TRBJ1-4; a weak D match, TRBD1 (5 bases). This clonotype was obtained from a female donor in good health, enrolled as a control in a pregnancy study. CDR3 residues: CATRVQGAREKLFF. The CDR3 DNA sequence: TGTGCCACCCGGGTTCAAGGGGCGCGAGAAAAACTGTTTTTT.